This T cell receptor (beta chain) stems from a study of T cell repertoires in cytomegalovirus infection (dated by TCRdb to about 2019). Regarding the complete study: The HLA type of each donor mattered for the analysis, because public TCR beta signatures pointed to carriage of CMV infection along with the matching HLA type.

Overall study outcomes, separate from this receptor: In the ex vivo response, HLA-C-restricted CMV-specific TCR beta clonotypes were dominant, and in two of eight donors the single most frequent clonotype came from this HLA-C-restricted group. Carriers of CMV infection plus the relevant HLA type were discriminated by the cumulative frequency of public TCR beta family members in the study cohort and in an independent roughly 400-donor cohort.

Sequencing took place on an Illumina HiSeq 1500. TCRdb took the public reads, trimmed them with fastp at Q25, ran MiXCR for clone calling and kept in-frame beta chains. Identical CDR3 proteins give one entry, which carries the most common genes and DNA. The sample table shows about 740,000 distinct CDR3 sequences, and approximately 40% are seen once. The top ten hold roughly 2.8% of the sample. The CDR3 extends over 17 residues, inclusive of both ends. The CDR3 DNA has 51 bases and is translated from base 1. From the germline V gene, CDR1 is ENHRY and CDR2 is SYGVKD. V is trimmed back by 6 bases and J by 6 bases, and the junction contains 16 bases that no gene match accounts for. This clonotype was recorded once. Its binding antigen is unknown. The conserved phenylalanine or tryptophan is not found at the CDR3 terminus, so this likely reflects a read error.

The chain uses TRBV10-3 and TRBJ2-1, and TRBD1 matches 8 of the central bases. The origin of this receptor is a human donor in good health (CMV status not recorded). Some clones in this sample may be carry-over from other donors' samples. The sequenced sample consisted of PBMCs. CDR3 loop: CAIRGGPGQGPLNEQFL. The DNA sequence reads TGTGCCATCAGGGGGGGCCCTGGACAGGGACCTCTCAATGAGCAGTTCTTA.